This T cell receptor (beta chain) was recovered during a study of vaccination and CD4 T cells after COVID-19. Oncomine TCR Beta short-read sequencing was applied to DNA from cultured CD4+ T cells. TCRdb fed the PCR reads into MiXCR, producing one record per CDR3 protein. The table includes some 14,000 distinct CDR3 sequences, around 21% detected once. Treatment described: roughly 11-day PBMC culture with coronavirus spike peptide pools or control peptides (ViraFEST assay). A note on this clonotype: What it binds is not known.

Sample: cultured CD4+ T cells from blood. This TCR was recovered from a human donor with COVID-19.

Written as DNA, the CDR3 is TGTGCCAGCAGTTACCTTTTGGGAGGGGACACTGAAGCTTTCTTT. Translating gives CASSYLLGGDTEAFF. The chain has TRBV6-2 or TRBV6-3 and TRBJ1-1, with D perhaps TRBD1 (5 bases). The CDR3 totals 15 residues. Germline V gene data show CDR1 as MNHEY and CDR2 as SVGEGT. With 2 bases removed from V and 3 bases from J, the gap between germline ends came to 13 bases.